The clone carrying this TCR beta chain was observed at least ten times. Its cognate antigen is unknown. This entry belongs to a study of T cell repertoires in cytomegalovirus infection. Looking at the study overall: Alongside well-studied HLA-B-restricted CMV epitopes, recently identified HLA-C-restricted CMV epitopes were also used. Carrying CMV and the relevant HLA type showed in public TCR beta signatures.

The length of the CDR3 is 14 residues. V shed 2 bases and J shed 1 base, with 9 bases lying between them. Germline assignment: CDR1 SGHTA and CDR2 FQGNSA. Via MiXCR, TCRdb re-called the reads, giving one row per CDR3 protein. The sample lists 900,000 to 950,000 distinct CDR3 sequences, less than 40% occurring once. The receptor's source is a human donor in good health (CMV status not recorded). Some clones in this sample may be carry-over from other donors' samples. The chain carries TRBV7-2 and TRBJ2-7; D may be TRBD2 (5 bases). The sequences come from cultured CD8+ T cells from PBMCs, collected from culture after CMV antigen stimulation. This CDR3 reads CASSLSRGSYEQYV. The CDR3 DNA sequence: TGTGCCAGCAGCTTAAGTCGAGGGTCCTACGAGCAGTACGTC.